This TCR beta chain was observed in a study of cytomegalovirus exposure and HLA in healthy donors. The method was immunoSEQ multiplex PCR; TCRdb's version includes in-frame clones alone and lacks a portion of them. The sample consists of 200,000 to 250,000 clones, roughly 87% of them appearing once. This clone was seen once. CDR1 is MDHEN, CDR2 SYDVKM, per germline. V lost 4 bases to trimming and J lost 6 bases; unmatched junction nucleotides: 8. CDR3 length: 15 amino acids. Sequencing used PBMCs. The chain combines TRBV28 with TRBJ1-1; 10 nucleotides match TRBD1. The receptor comes from a woman under 30 in good health and CMV-seropositive. CDR3 protein: CASSSGGQGLSEAFF. CDR3 in DNA: TGTGCCAGCAGTTCTGGGGGACAGGGGTTATCTGAAGCTTTCTTT.